The sequence of this T cell receptor beta chain was determined in a study of blood T cells in healthy people across ages. Only a few counts were recorded for this clonotype. Its target is not known. Primers used in a second PCR of roughly 6 to 12 cycles were a sample-barcoded 5' primer and a J-beta primer mix. TCRdb fed the 5' RACE reads into MiXCR, producing one record per CDR3 protein. The sample includes fewer than 2,000,000 distinct CDR3 sequences, 35% to 50% seen only once; the top ten take about 21%. Germline CDR1 reads SEHNR; CDR2 reads FQNEAQ (reference sequence). CDR3 length equals 15 residues. The V end lost 1 base, the J end lost 5 bases, and 15 bases lay between the germline ends. General observations from the study: In these data, TCR beta diversity tracked strongly with naive T cell percentage.

The TCR was taken from a human donor in good health. Sample: blood. The chain carries TRBV7-9 and TRBJ2-7; D gene unclear. CDR3 sequence: CASSLELTGLDEQYF. In DNA, the CDR3 is TGTGCCAGCAGCTTAGAACTGACTGGCCTCGACGAGCAGTACTTC.